The 20 T cell receptor beta chains below come from one sample, sequenced in a study of blood T cell repertoires in COVID-19. Sequenced by immunoSEQ multiplex PCR; TCRdb stores in-frame clones only, minus some. The table lists around 300,000 clones, around nine tenths of them singletons. The sample taken for sequencing was peripheral blood. The origin of the receptors is a man aged 50 or older with acute or convalescent COVID-19.

This clone was seen a handful of times. The chain combines TRBV7-9 with TRBJ1-2; no firm D call. Trimming removed 5 bases from V and 4 bases from J, with 11 bases in between. The CDR3 totals 13 residues. Germline V lookup: CDR1 SEHNR, CDR2 FQNEAQ (reference sequence). The CDR3 reads CASSPPGRYGYTF. CDR3 DNA: TGTGCCAGCAGCCCCCCCGGTCGCTATGGCTACACCTTC.

V is TRBV18 and J is TRBJ2-7; weak D call: TRBD2 (6 bases). Per the germline V gene, CDR1 is KGHSH and CDR2 is LQKENI. There are 15 residues in the CDR3. Trimming removed 2 bases at V and 0 bases at J, with 11 bases between. In DNA, the CDR3 is TGTGCCAGCTCACCAGGAGGGACGGGCTCCTACGAGCAGTACTTC. This translates into CASSPGGTGSYEQYF.

There are a few counts of this clone. The V and J genes are TRBV10-3 and TRBJ2-7; no clear D. The CDR3 spans 14 residues. Between the trimmed V and J ends, which lost 3 bases and 0 bases, there was a span of 9 bases. From germline, CDR1 is ENHRY and CDR2 SYGVKD. The CDR3 bases are TGTGCCATCAGTGATCAAGACAACTCCTACGAGCAGTACTTC. This sequence encodes CAISDQDNSYEQYF.

The chain is built from TRBV30 and TRBJ2-1; 10 nucleotides align to TRBD2. Germline CDR1 reads GTSNPN; CDR2 reads SVGIG (reference sequence). This CDR3 spans 13 amino acids. Trimming took 3 bases from V and 9 from J; bases not matched to a gene: 5. The CDR3 region is CAWRLAGVGEQFF. The DNA of the CDR3 is TGTGCCTGGAGGCTAGCGGGGGTAGGTGAGCAGTTCTTC. The variable domain in full, completed from reference TRBV30 and TRBJ2-1, reads SQTIHQWPATLVQPVGSPLSLECTVEGTSNPNLYWYRQAAGRGLQLLFYSVGIGQISSEVPQNLSASRPQDRQFILSSKKLLLSDSGFYLCAWRLAGVGEQFFGPGTRLTVL.

The chain couples TRBV7-3 to TRBJ2-1, with a weak D call TRBD2 (6 bases). This CDR3 contains 13 residues. Trimming took off 5 bases at V and 6 bases at J, with 11 bases between the two ends. Germline CDR1 reads SGHTA; CDR2 reads FQGTGA. In DNA, the CDR3 is TGTGCCAGCAGCCTGGGACTCCGCAATGAGCAGTTCTTC. It is translated as CASSLGLRNEQFF.

This chain joins TRBV18 and TRBJ2-2; TRBD1 matches at 9 bases. The germline V gene has CDR1 KGHSH and CDR2 LQKENI. V shed 3 bases, J shed 5 bases, and the junction held 7 bases outside the gene matches. This CDR3 spans 16 amino acids. This CDR3 reads CASSPGTGKVTGELFF. For the CDR3, the DNA is TGTGCCAGCTCACCGGGGACAGGGAAGGTAACCGGGGAGCTGTTTTTT.

The gene calls are TRBV11-2 and TRBJ1-2, with D tentatively TRBD1 (5 bases). There are 15 residues in the CDR3. Germline assignment: CDR1 SGHAT and CDR2 FQNNGV. V lost 5 bases, J lost 3 bases, and 16 bases lay in between. Written as DNA, the CDR3 is TGTGCCAGCAGCCCCCGGATCTCCAGGGACTATGGCTACACCTTC. This translates into CASSPRISRDYGYTF. The complete variable domain, with remaining parts taken from reference TRBV11-2 and TRBJ1-2, reads EAGVAQSPRYKIIEKRQSVAFWCNPISGHATLYWYQQILGQGPKLLIQFQNNGVVDDSQLPKDRFSAERLKGVDSTLKIQPAKLEDSAVYLCASSPRISRDYGYTFGSGTRLTVV.

The chain has TRBV9 and TRBJ1-6; TRBD1 matches 7 bases. In germline, CDR1 is SGDLS, CDR2 YYNGEE. The CDR3 is 15 residues long. V shed 4 bases and J 4 bases; nucleotides not matched to a gene: 5. This CDR3 is CASSSQDRYNSPLHF. DNA of the CDR3: TGTGCCAGCAGCTCTCAGGACAGGTATAATTCACCCCTCCACTTT.

This sequence joins TRBV12-3 or TRBV12-4 and TRBJ1-6; D is uncertain. This CDR3 has 13 amino acids. Trimming pared 7 bases from V and 9 bases from J, leaving 13 bases between. The CDR3 protein is CASNLSSGSPLHF. The CDR3 DNA follows: TGTGCCAGCAACCTGTCGAGTGGTTCACCCCTCCACTTT.

The CDR3 bases are TGCAGTGCTAGAGATGGTAGCGGCTACACCTTC. This translates into CSARDGSGYTF. The chain joins TRBV20-1 to TRBJ1-2; no clear D. The germline V and J ends were trimmed by 0 bases and 8 bases, with 7 bases remaining between them. The CDR3 has 11 amino acids. The germline gives CDR1 DFQATT, CDR2 SNEGSKA (reference sequence).

V and J are TRBV19 and TRBJ1-4; D may be TRBD1 (5 bases). V shed 11 bases and J shed 7 bases, with 20 bases lying between them. The CDR3 sequence is 14 residues long. Germline V gene data show CDR1 as LNHDA and CDR2 as SQIVND (reference sequence). The CDR3 nucleotides are TGTGCCTCGAAAAATGGGCAGGGCATTGAAAAACTGTTTTTT. Translating gives CASKNGQGIEKLFF.

V is TRBV4-1 and J is TRBJ1-5, with 7 bases matching TRBD1. Germline values: CDR1 MGHRA, CDR2 YSYEKL. The trim removed 1 base at V and 2 bases at J, leaving 2 bases unmatched. The CDR3 contains 15 residues. CDR3 protein: CASSQGQGRNQPQHF. Here the CDR3 DNA reads TGCGCCAGCAGCCAAGGACAGGGCCGCAATCAGCCCCAGCATTTT.

The chain joins TRBV5-4 to TRBJ2-1; 15 nucleotides align to TRBD2. Germline V gene sequence: CDR1 SGHNT, CDR2 YYREEE (reference sequence). Trimming cost V 4 bases and J 3 bases; bases outside gene matches: 5. The CDR3 spans 17 residues. DNA of the CDR3: TGTGCCAGCAGCGGGAGGACTAGCGGGGGGGGCTACAATGAGCAGTTCTTC. It specifies CASSGRTSGGGYNEQFF.

The chain uses TRBV7-9 and TRBJ2-2; possibly TRBD1 for D (6 bases). Germline V CDR1 and CDR2: SEHNR, FQNEAQ (reference sequence). With 5 bases removed from V and 6 bases from J, the gap between germline ends came to 22 bases. This CDR3 is 17 amino acids long. The CDR3 sequence: CASSRQAGQPQAGELFF. The CDR3 DNA is TGTGCCAGCAGCCGCCAGGCCGGACAGCCGCAGGCCGGGGAGCTGTTTTTT.

This rearrangement joins TRBV18 to TRBJ2-1; TRBD1 aligns across 9 bases. This CDR3 is built from 15 residues. V gave up 0 bases and J gave up 7 bases; unmatched junction bases: 4. Germline CDR1 reads KGHSH; CDR2 reads LQKENI. CDR3 loop: CASSPPGQGGNEQFF. The CDR3 coding sequence is TGTGCCAGCTCACCACCGGGACAGGGAGGGAATGAGCAGTTCTTC.

This chain links TRBV6-5 with TRBJ2-2; TRBD1 aligns across 10 bases. J was trimmed by 3 bases and V by 7 bases; bases with no gene match: 2. Germline values: CDR1 MNHEY, CDR2 SVGAGI. CDR3 length: 14 residues. The CDR3 region is CASIGQGDTGELFF. CDR3 DNA: TGTGCCAGCATCGGACAGGGGGACACCGGGGAGCTGTTTTTT.

The chain recombines TRBV7-4 with TRBJ1-2; D gene ambiguous. The CDR3 covers 16 residues. Per the germline V gene, CDR1 is SGHVT and CDR2 is SQSDAQ. Trimming shortened V by 0 bases and J by 3 bases, and 14 bases separated the two germline ends. CDR3 sequence: CASSLALVRLYYGYTF. The CDR3 DNA is TGTGCCAGCAGCTTAGCGCTAGTCAGACTTTACTATGGCTACACCTTC. The variable domain in full, with the rest retrieved from reference TRBV7-4 and TRBJ1-2, is GAGVSQSPRYKVAKRGRDVALRCDSISGHVTLYWYRQTLGQGSEVLTYSQSDAQRDKSGRPSGRFSAERPERSVSTLKIQRTEQGDSAVYLCASSLALVRLYYGYTFGSGTRLTVV.

DNA for the CDR3: TGTGCCAGCAGTCCGACAGGGCTCTCCTACGAGCAGTACTTC. Its translation: CASSPTGLSYEQYF. The chain carries TRBV27 and TRBJ2-7; TRBD1 aligns across 7 bases. The germline CDR1 and CDR2 sequences are MNHEY and SMNVEV (reference sequence). The CDR3 contains 14 residues. V dropped 5 bases and J dropped 0; count of bases not matched to a gene: 4.

CDR3 sequence (DNA): TGCGCCAGCAGCTCCCCCGTCCTAGCGGGGGGAGTAGATACGCAGTATTTT. This codes for CASSSPVLAGGVDTQYF. The chain carries TRBV5-1 and TRBJ2-3, with TRBD2 identical over 11 bases. V trimming: 3 bases; J trimming: 5 bases; junction bases outside the gene matches: 11. This CDR3 region has 17 residues. Germline V gene lookup returns CDR1 SGHRS and CDR2 YFSETQ.

This chain joins TRBV9 and TRBJ1-2; TRBD1 matches at 7 bases. Germline CDR1 reads SGDLS; CDR2 reads YYNGEE. V was pared by 1 base and J by 7 bases, with 4 bases of the junction left unmatched. The CDR3 sequence is 13 residues long. The CDR3 DNA reads TGTGCCAGCAGCGTACAGGGGGAAGGTGGCTACACCTTC. It codes for CASSVQGEGGYTF.